This TCR beta chain was identified during a study of control samples from healthy donors and cancer patients. Produced via immunoSEQ multiplex PCR; TCRdb's table is partial and in-frame only. The sample has about 180,000 clones; approximately 94% are singletons. The sequence was collected from a man under 40 in good health. The sample consisted of blood.

In DNA, the CDR3 is TGTGCCAGCTCACCGAGGGGAACTGATGGCTACACCTTC. It codes for CASSPRGTDGYTF. This sequence joins TRBV18 and TRBJ1-2, with a possible D match to TRBD1 (5 bases). The CDR3 sequence is 13 residues long. Germline-derived CDR1 and CDR2 are KGHSH and LQKENI. Trimming left V 3 bases short and J 6 bases short, with 11 bases between.